The TCR beta chain under discussion was sequenced for a study of beta chain features in type 1 diabetes. This clone has a handful of counts. The sequenced template was cDNA made from the entire isolated RNA. Libraries were prepared by immunoSEQ multiplex PCR; TCRdb keeps only in-frame clonotypes and omits some of them. This table holds about 210,000 clones, approximately 11% found once. The CDR3 contains 15 residues. With 2 bases clipped from V and 4 bases from J, the junction kept 9 bases outside the gene matches. Germline V CDR1 and CDR2: SGHRS, YFSETQ. The clonotype comes from a man aged 18 to 35 in good health. Sequencing input: central memory CD4+ T cells from blood. The rearrangement joins TRBV5-1 to TRBJ2-7; 7 nucleotides agree with TRBD2. Here the CDR3 DNA reads TGCGCCAGCAGCTTAGTCGCGGGAGCCGGGTACGAGCAGTACTTC. Translation gives CASSLVAGAGYEQYF.